The clone carrying this T cell receptor beta chain has just one count. Data came from immunoSEQ multiplex PCR; TCRdb stores just in-frame clones and leaves some out. The sample records tens of thousands of clones, approximately 79% being singletons. This sample was included in a study of blood T cell repertoires in COVID-19. The sequenced sample consisted of peripheral blood. The TCR was taken from a man between 60 and 70 years old with active or convalescent COVID-19.

CDR3 amino acids: CASSQLQPTSGGPNNEQFF. The CDR3 DNA follows: TGTGCCAGCAGCCAGCTTCAGCCGACTAGCGGGGGGCCAAACAATGAGCAGTTCTTC. J is TRBJ2-1 and V is TRBV3-1 (or the pseudogene TRBV3-2); 13 bases fit TRBD2. This CDR3 region has 19 residues. The junction had 13 bases not matched to a gene; V was cut back by 3 bases and J by 5 bases. CDR1 and CDR2 (germline): LGHDT, YNNKEL (reference sequence).